This record looks at one TCR beta chain sequence and its context. This CDR3 has 13 amino acids. V lost 3 bases, J lost 5 bases, and 7 bases lay in between. Germline V gene data show CDR1 as LNHDA and CDR2 as SQIVND (reference sequence). These data are taken from a study of blood T cell repertoires in COVID-19. At the level of the study: Italy, Spain and the United States were the sources of the convalescent and acute COVID-19 samples.

The assay was immunoSEQ multiplex PCR, and TCRdb's table has in-frame clones only and misses some. The repertoire consists of 240,000 or so clones, with around 79% occurring once and the leading ten covering 2.5% to 4%. Sequencing used peripheral blood. The receptor was isolated from a woman of 80 years or more with acute or convalescent COVID-19. This chain joins TRBV19 and TRBJ2-2; D perhaps matches TRBD1 (6 bases). In DNA form, the CDR3 reads TGTGCCAGTAGTATTAGGGGGACCGGGGAGCTGTTTTTT. Residues: CASSIRGTGELFF.